This entry lists 25 T cell receptor beta chains sequenced from one sample in a study of vaccination and CD4 T cells after COVID-19. TCRdb re-called the PCR reads through MiXCR, storing one row per CDR3 protein. Found here are some 14,000 distinct CDR3 sequences, roughly 71% of them singletons; the top ten hold 0.95% to 1.3%. The material sequenced was CD4+ T cells from blood, taken after SARS-CoV-2 vaccination. These receptors all stem from a human donor who had recovered from COVID-19.

The chain is built from TRBV28 and TRBJ1-2; D is unclear. Germline V gene sequence: CDR1 MDHEN, CDR2 SYDVKM. This CDR3 comprises 12 residues. V shed 6 bases and J shed 4 bases, with 9 bases lying between them. This chain's CDR3 is CASSFFSYGYTF. The CDR3 nucleotides are TGTGCCAGCAGCTTCTTCAGCTATGGCTACACCTTC.

The rearrangement links TRBV21-1 to TRBJ1-5; the D segment call TRBD1 is taken from the table without a DNA check. TRBV21-1 is annotated as a pseudogene. The CDR3 contains 18 residues. CDR3 coding DNA: TGTGCCAGCAGCAAAGAGGGCGTCAGGCCGGGTGGCAATCAGCCCCAGCATTTT. Protein product: CASSKEGVRPGGNQPQHF.

The V and J genes are TRBV4-2 and TRBJ1-2; the D gene is possibly TRBD1 (5 bases). CDR1 and CDR2 (germline): LGHNA, YNFKEQ. Trimming shortened V by 0 bases and J by 4 bases, and 9 bases separated the two germline ends. The CDR3 is 14 residues long. CDR3 protein: CASSQDPGGYGYTF. CDR3 bases: TGTGCCAGCAGCCAAGACCCCGGGGGCTATGGCTACACCTTC.

The rearrangement links TRBV4-3 to TRBJ2-1; D ambiguous. Germline-derived CDR1 and CDR2 are LGHNA and YSLEER. Trimming took off 0 bases at V and 5 bases at J, with 5 bases between the two ends. The length of the CDR3 is 13 residues. The CDR3 region is CASSQELDNEQFF. The CDR3 nucleotides are TGCGCCAGCAGCCAAGAATTAGACAATGAGCAGTTCTTC.

The CDR3 region has the DNA TGCGCCAGCAGTCATGGACTAGCGGGAGAGGACGAGCAGTACTTC. Its protein product is CASSHGLAGEDEQYF. The chain uses TRBV23-1 and TRBJ2-7; 13 bases fit TRBD2. TRBV23-1 carries the ORF label, with uncertain function. The trim removed 3 bases at V and 5 bases at J, leaving 4 bases unmatched. The CDR3 length is 15 residues.

The rearrangement joins TRBV30 to TRBJ2-1; D gene ambiguous. This CDR3 has 13 residues. Germline CDR1 GTSNPN, CDR2 SVGIG (reference sequence). Trimming shortened V by 3 bases and J by 7 bases, and 13 bases separated the two germline ends. CDR3 region: CAWRGLVVNEQFF. Written as DNA, the CDR3 is TGTGCCTGGAGGGGGTTAGTAGTGAATGAGCAGTTCTTC.

The chain combines TRBV28 with TRBJ2-3, with 9 bases lining up with TRBD1. Germline values: CDR1 MDHEN, CDR2 SYDVKM. V dropped 5 bases and J dropped 3; count of bases not matched to a gene: 9. This CDR3 is 16 amino acids long. In nucleotides, the CDR3 is TGTGCCAGCAGTGAAGCCGGGACAGGGCCAACAGATACGCAGTATTTT. Translating gives CASSEAGTGPTDTQYF. The whole variable domain, filled in from reference TRBV28 and TRBJ2-3, reads DVKVTQSSRYLVKRTGEKVFLECVQDMDHENMFWYRQDPGLGLRLIYFSYDVKMKEKGDIPEGYSVSREKKERFSLILESASTNQTSMYLCASSEAGTGPTDTQYFGPGTRLTVL.

This clonotype appeared a single time. The CDR3 here is CASSSGFEETQYF. The CDR3 nucleotides are TGTGCCAGCAGTTCAGGGTTCGAGGAGACCCAGTACTTC. The rearrangement uses TRBV12-3 or TRBV12-4 and TRBJ2-5, with D perhaps matching TRBD1 (5 bases). This CDR3 is built from 13 residues. The V end lost 4 bases, the J end lost 5 bases, and 11 bases lay between the germline ends.

The chain carries TRBV20-1 and TRBJ1-6, with D perhaps matching TRBD1 (5 bases). In germline, CDR1 is DFQATT, CDR2 SNEGSKA (reference sequence). V lost 3 bases and J lost 6, with 12 bases in between. The CDR3 spans 14 residues. CDR3 sequence (DNA): TGCAGTGCTAGCGGGGTTGGGGGTAATTCACCCCTCCACTTT. Protein: CSASGVGGNSPLHF.

This chain uses TRBV20-1 with TRBJ1-3; perhaps TRBD1 as D (6 bases). Deletions cut 0 bases from V and 0 bases from J, with 9 bases between. This CDR3 region has 15 residues. CDR1 and CDR2 (germline): DFQATT, SNEGSKA (reference sequence). This CDR3 reads CSARDWTDSGNTIYF. The CDR3 bases are TGCAGTGCTAGAGATTGGACAGACTCTGGAAACACCATATATTTT.

This chain connects TRBV28 to TRBJ2-3; 9 bases fit TRBD2. This CDR3 region has 15 residues. From germline, CDR1 is MDHEN and CDR2 SYDVKM. Unmatched junction bases numbered 2, after V lost 0 bases and J lost 4 bases. The CDR3 loop is CASSLWLAGPDTQYF. In DNA form, the CDR3 reads TGTGCCAGCAGTTTATGGCTAGCGGGACCAGATACGCAGTATTTT. The full variable domain, with the rest looked up from reference TRBV28 and TRBJ2-3, is DVKVTQSSRYLVKRTGEKVFLECVQDMDHENMFWYRQDPGLGLRLIYFSYDVKMKEKGDIPEGYSVSREKKERFSLILESASTNQTSMYLCASSLWLAGPDTQYFGPGTRLTVL.

This chain uses TRBV7-2 with TRBJ1-2, with TRBD1 matching 10 bases. This CDR3 spans 14 amino acids. V shed 3 bases, J shed 5 bases, and the junction held 3 bases outside the gene matches. CDR1 is SGHTA, CDR2 FQGNSA, per germline. CDR3: CASSFGQGDYGYTF. CDR3 DNA: TGTGCCAGCAGCTTTGGACAGGGGGATTATGGCTACACCTTC.

The CDR3 reads CASSVGIGNQPQHF. The CDR3 coding sequence is TGTGCCAGCAGTGTGGGGATCGGCAATCAGCCCCAGCATTTT. The gene calls are TRBV6-1 and TRBJ1-5; D remains unclear. Germline V gene sequence: CDR1 MNHNS, CDR2 SASEGT. CDR3 length: 14 residues. V was cut by 4 bases and J by 2 bases, with 9 bases left in between.

The chain recombines TRBV15 with TRBJ2-1; 11 nucleotides align to TRBD1. The CDR3 is 16 residues long. Germline V lookup: CDR1 LNHNV, CDR2 YYDKDF (reference sequence). V was clipped by 5 bases and J by 5 bases; unmatched bases: 8. CDR3 amino acids: CATSVPGTGGDNEQFF. The CDR3, as DNA: TGTGCCACCAGCGTACCCGGGACAGGGGGGGACAATGAGCAGTTCTTC.

Comment on this clonotype: No DNA is shown, since the ends of the CDR3 on it are uncertain; the CDR3 is the one TCRdb lists. The rearrangement links TRBV28 to TRBJ1-6. The germline V gene has CDR1 MDHEN and CDR2 SYDVKM. The CDR3 has 15 amino acids, counting both end residues. CDR3 residues: CASSLSLRANSPLHF.

In its sample, this clonotype was seen a few times. V gene TRBV19 combines with J gene TRBJ1-2; D is possibly TRBD1 (5 bases). Trimming left V 3 bases short and J 7 bases short, with 12 bases between. Germline V CDR1 and CDR2: LNHDA, SQIVND (reference sequence). The CDR3 totals 13 residues. CDR3 sequence reads: CASSIEGRRGYTF. CDR3 sequence (DNA): TGTGCCAGTAGTATCGAGGGACGGCGTGGCTACACCTTC.

This clonotype occurred once. The rearrangement links TRBV7-9 to TRBJ2-3; D is possibly TRBD1 (6 bases). V dropped 1 base and J dropped 2 bases, with 13 bases sitting between them. Germline lookup yields CDR1 SEHNR and CDR2 FQNEAQ (reference sequence). The CDR3 loop spans 16 amino acids. As DNA, the CDR3 is TGTGCCAGCAGCTTAGTTGGCAGGGGTTACACAGATACGCAGTATTTT. Its protein product is CASSLVGRGYTDTQYF.

V and J are TRBV10-2 and TRBJ1-1; unclear D gene. In germline, CDR1 is WSHSY, CDR2 SAAADI. The V and J ends lost 5 bases and 4 bases respectively, with 5 bases between them. CDR3 size: 11 residues. CDR3 DNA: TGCGCCAGCAGTAGAAGCACTGAAGCTTTCTTT. Translating gives CASSRSTEAFF.

The gene calls are TRBV27 and TRBJ1-5; 7 bases map to TRBD1. Germline V gene data show CDR1 as MNHEY and CDR2 as SMNVEV (reference sequence). CDR3 size: 14 residues. J gave up 0 bases and V 10 bases, and 6 bases lay outside the gene matches. Here the CDR3 reads CATQGQNSNQPQHF. The DNA of the CDR3 is TGTGCCACCCAGGGACAGAATAGCAATCAGCCCCAGCATTTT.

J is TRBJ1-3 and V is TRBV7-9; the D is unclear. The V gene lost 1 base and the J gene lost 0 bases, with 7 bases spanning the gap. CDR3 size: 15 residues. Germline CDR1 reads SEHNR; CDR2 reads FQNEAQ (reference sequence). This chain's CDR3 is CASSLDGLSGNTIYF. DNA of the CDR3: TGTGCCAGCAGCTTAGACGGACTCTCTGGAAACACCATATATTTT.

This clonotype was observed a few times. The rearrangement links TRBV6-2 or TRBV6-3 to TRBJ2-7, with TRBD2 matching over 7 bases. V was pared by 8 bases and J by 0 bases, with 13 bases of the junction left unmatched. This CDR3 has 16 residues. Per germline, CDR1 MNHEY and CDR2 SVGEGT. Written as DNA, the CDR3 is TGTGCCAGCCTAACGGACCGGCGGGGGAGCTCCTACGAGCAGTACTTC. Residues: CASLTDRRGSSYEQYF.

This chain joins TRBV10-3 and TRBJ1-3; D is ambiguous. Germline-derived CDR1 and CDR2 are ENHRY and SYGVKD. The CDR3 has 12 amino acids. Deletions cut 4 bases from V and 8 bases from J, with 9 bases between. The CDR3 DNA reads as TGTGCCATCAGTGGGTCGAGAGACACCATATATTTT. Its translation is CAISGSRDTIYF.

The chain uses TRBV20-1 and TRBJ1-5; possibly TRBD1 for D (5 bases). The CDR3 totals 15 residues. CDR1 DFQATT and CDR2 SNEGSKA come from the germline V gene (reference sequence). Between the trimmed V and J ends, which lost 0 bases and 7 bases, there was a span of 16 bases. The CDR3 loop reads CSARETGGKGQPQHF. The CDR3 region has the DNA TGCAGTGCTAGAGAAACAGGCGGAAAAGGCCAGCCCCAGCATTTT.

The chain has TRBV19 and TRBJ2-4; D not resolved. This CDR3 contains 13 residues. Germline CDR1 reads LNHDA; CDR2 reads SQIVND (reference sequence). V gave up 3 bases and J gave up 9 bases, with 12 bases separating them. In nucleotides, the CDR3 is TGTGCCAGTAGTATTCCCGGGTGGGCCATTCAGTACTTC. Translating gives CASSIPGWAIQYF.

CDR3: CASSASRGTGYEQYF. CDR3 sequence (DNA): TGTGCCAGCAGTGCGTCTCGAGGTACCGGATACGAGCAGTACTTC. This chain uses TRBV6-1 with TRBJ2-7; the D is unclear. The V gene's germline CDR1 is MNHNS and CDR2 SASEGT. V gave up 4 bases and J gave up 4 bases, with 17 bases separating them. This CDR3 comprises 15 residues.